This TCR beta chain was sequenced for a study of cytomegalovirus exposure and HLA in healthy donors. Turning to the study itself: Samples from HLA-typed donors yielded approximately 80 million unique TCRs in an early data release.

From germline, CDR1 is SGHVS and CDR2 FQNEAQ. CDR3 length equals 16 residues. Between the trimmed V and J ends, which lost 0 bases and 0 bases, there was a span of 9 bases. Study conclusions and caveats: Follow-up analysis later connected one missense variant in DCLRE1C with trimming of TCR beta V- and J-genes. Reports described diagnosis of cytomegalovirus status by the classifier as highly specific and sensitive.

This clone appeared a single time. Antigen unknown. The PCR made use of 60 Vbeta and 13 Jbeta primers. TCRdb's copy holds only in-frame clones and misses some; the assay was immunoSEQ multiplex PCR. The sample includes about 180,000 clones, roughly 80% of them seen just once. The sequenced material came from PBMCs. The rearrangement uses TRBV7-8 and TRBJ1-5, with D possibly matching TRBD1 (5 bases). This clonotype was sampled from a man between 35 and 55 years old in good health and CMV-seronegative. CDR3 sequence (DNA): TGTGCCAGCAGCTTAGCGAGACAGATTAGCAATCAGCCCCAGCATTTT. It specifies CASSLARQISNQPQHF.